This T cell receptor (beta chain) was obtained from a study of shared clonotypes between healthy human individuals. This CDR3 spans 15 amino acids. The V gene's germline CDR1 is MNHNY and CDR2 SVGAGI (reference sequence). The V and J ends lost 0 bases and 5 bases respectively, with 11 bases between them. Using immunoSEQ multiplex PCR, the repertoire was profiled, and TCRdb retains in-frame clones only, with some absent. This table holds fewer than 1 million clones, around 96% found once. Notes on this clone: Its antigen is currently unknown.

The naive CD8 subset, CD45RO-negative cells positively selected for CCR7, excluded terminally differentiated effector memory CD45RA+ cells. Whole-study results and caveats: For naive CD4 cells, approximately 4.8% of clonotypes were shared across a handful of donors. Estimated richness was generally greater in naive than memory subsets. There were few donors, and this limited the genetic and exposure-history diversity represented. The four-donor shared clonotypes exceeded non-shared clonotypes in generation probability, with non-shared ones scoring lower.

This sequence originates from a man in his thirties or forties in good health. Sequenced material: naive CD8+ T cells sorted from blood. V is TRBV6-6 and J is TRBJ2-1, with D maybe TRBD2 (5 bases). The CDR3 sequence is CASSYSLDWNNEQFF. CDR3 coding DNA: TGTGCCAGCAGTTACTCGCTGGACTGGAACAATGAGCAGTTCTTC.